A selection of T cell receptor beta chains follows, all from one sample in a study of PD-L1 blockade in urothelial cancer. Clones were read by immunoSEQ multiplex PCR, and TCRdb kept only the in-frame ones, dropping some. The table records about 56,000 clones, 65% to 90% of them present only once. This specimen consisted of PBMCs, obtained around atezolizumab (anti-PD-L1) treatment. All receptors come from a man aged 65-85 years with urothelial cancer. The CDR3 runs from the conserved cysteine through the conserved F or W. D genes are given only for firm matches. The listing skips clone size in some rows; elsewhere it reads once, few, many or a size class.

size	J	D	V	CDR3	DNA
.	TRBJ2-1	TRBD2	TRBV5-4	CASSFSSGRYNEQFF	TGTGCCAGCAGCTTCTCTAGCGGTCGCTACAATGAGCAGTTCTTC
.	TRBJ2-5	TRBD1	TRBV27	CASSPTGDSGETQYF	TGTGCCAGCAGTCCCACAGGGGACAGTGGAGAGACCCAGTACTTC
.	TRBJ2-7	.	TRBV10-1	CANTGDYEQYF	TGCGCCAATACGGGAGACTACGAGCAGTACTTC
.	TRBJ2-4	TRBD2	TRBV2	CASKRGLAVRYIQYF	TGTGCCAGCAAGCGCGGACTAGCGGTCCGATACATTCAGTACTTC
.	TRBJ1-2	TRBD1	TRBV19	CASSPRQGGYGYTF	TGTGCCAGTAGTCCTAGACAGGGCGGCTATGGCTACACCTTC
.	TRBJ2-1	TRBD2	TRBV9	CASSVVGAGGYNEQFF	TGTGCCAGCAGCGTAGTAGGAGCGGGAGGGTACAATGAGCAGTTCTTC
.	TRBJ2-3	.	TRBV5-1	CASSLGPPGGSTDTQYF	TGCGCCAGCAGCTTGGGCCCGCCCGGCGGGAGCACAGATACGCAGTATTTT
few	TRBJ2-5	TRBD1	TRBV7-9	CASSLDRGLETQYF	TGTGCCAGCAGCCTGGACAGGGGGCTGGAGACCCAGTACTTC
.	TRBJ2-1	.	TRBV27	CASSLSYEGWNEQFF	TGTGCCAGCAGTTTATCGTATGAGGGCTGGAATGAGCAGTTCTTC
.	TRBJ1-1	TRBD1	TRBV28	CASRQQGVSTEAFF	TGTGCCAGCAGGCAACAGGGGGTAAGCACTGAAGCTTTCTTT
few	TRBJ2-7	.	TRBV19	CASSRDRVAYEQYF	TGTGCCAGTAGTCGAGACAGAGTCGCCTACGAGCAGTACTTC
.	TRBJ1-3	TRBD1	TRBV4-1	CASSQDYQTGTRNTIYF	TGCGCCAGCAGCCAAGATTATCAGACAGGGACAAGAAACACCATATATTTT
.	TRBJ2-7	.	TRBV4-1	CASSSLRDSLRPDYEQYF	TGCGCCAGCAGCTCCCTTAGAGACAGCCTCAGACCAGACTACGAGCAGTACTTC
.	TRBJ2-3	.	TRBV13	CASSLGLQWDTQYF	TGTGCCAGCAGCTTAGGCCTACAGTGGGATACGCAGTATTTT
.	TRBJ2-1	TRBD2	TRBV27	CASSSLAGGRNEQFF	TGTGCCAGCAGTTCCCTAGCGGGAGGTAGGAATGAGCAGTTCTTC
.	TRBJ2-1	TRBD2	TRBV5-1	CASTTSGRPTSYNEQFF	TGCGCCAGCACGACTAGCGGGAGGCCGACTTCCTACAATGAGCAGTTCTTC
.	TRBJ2-7	.	TRBV28	CASSLTAYEQYF	TGTGCCAGCAGTTTGACAGCCTACGAGCAGTACTTC
.	TRBJ1-3	.	TRBV6-5	CASSLGESGNTIYF	TGTGCCAGCAGTTTGGGAGAATCTGGAAACACCATATATTTT
once	TRBJ2-5	TRBD1	TRBV19	CASSIAGTGGRETQYF	TGTGCCAGTAGTATCGCCGGGACAGGGGGCAGAGAGACCCAGTACTTC
.	TRBJ2-3	.	TRBV15	CATSRVGLLKIPQYF	TGTGCCACCAGCAGAGTGGGACTCCTAAAGATCCCGCAGTATTTT
.	TRBJ2-7	TRBD1	TRBV11-2	CASSLDRFYEQYF	TGTGCCAGCAGCTTGGACAGGTTCTACGAGCAGTACTTC
once	TRBJ2-6	TRBD1	TRBV19	CASSTSGTGAGANVLTF	TGTGCCAGTAGTACATCCGGGACAGGGGCTGGGGCCAACGTCCTGACTTTC
few	TRBJ2-3	.	TRBV9	CASSVGGGRTSTDTQYF	TGTGCCAGCAGCGTAGGGGGTGGGAGGACTAGCACAGATACGCAGTATTTT
.	TRBJ2-3	TRBD2	TRBV5-4	CASTQGGTSARGPDTQYF	TGTGCCAGCACCCAGGGCGGGACTAGCGCGAGGGGTCCAGATACGCAGTATTTT
few	TRBJ1-4	.	TRBV30	CAWTSCWDMDEKLFF	TGTGCCTGGACCTCCTGCTGGGACATGGATGAAAAACTGTTTTTT
.	TRBJ2-2	.	TRBV12-5	CASGPLRGTNTGELFF	TGTGCTAGTGGGCCCCTTCGGGGGACTAACACCGGGGAGCTGTTTTTT
once	TRBJ2-1	TRBD1	TRBV19	CASSIGQGQGSYNEQFF	TGTGCCAGTAGTATAGGTCAGGGACAGGGCTCCTACAATGAGCAGTTCTTC
.	TRBJ1-2	TRBD1	TRBV5-1	CASSSGQGSSGYTF	TGCGCCAGCAGCTCCGGACAGGGGTCGAGTGGCTACACCTTC
.	TRBJ2-2	TRBD1	TRBV5-1	CASSSGTGANTGELFF	TGCGCCAGCAGCTCCGGGACAGGGGCCAACACCGGGGAGCTGTTTTTT
.	TRBJ1-4	TRBD1	TRBV6-6	CASSYSGQGTEKLFF	TGTGCCAGCAGTTACTCAGGACAGGGGACTGAAAAACTGTTTTTT
.	TRBJ1-1	.	TRBV7-2	CASSLESRGGTEAFF	TGTGCCAGCAGCTTAGAATCCCGGGGTGGTACTGAAGCTTTCTTT
.	TRBJ2-3	.	TRBV11-3	CASSLSGDTDTQYF	TGTGCCAGCAGCTTGTCCGGGGACACAGATACGCAGTATTTT
once	TRBJ2-7	TRBD2	TRBV5-1	CASSTGLAGESYEQYF	TGCGCCAGCAGCACAGGACTAGCGGGGGAATCCTACGAGCAGTACTTC
few	TRBJ2-1	.	TRBV10-3	CATSIVASSQNEQFF	TGTGCCACCTCTATTGTCGCTAGTTCTCAGAATGAGCAGTTCTTC
few	TRBJ2-1	TRBD1	TRBV5-6	CASTEGYRGLSYNEQFF	TGTGCCAGCACCGAAGGATACAGGGGGCTCTCCTACAATGAGCAGTTCTTC
few	TRBJ2-3	.	TRBV5-1	CASSREPGLPADTQYF	TGCGCCAGCAGCCGAGAGCCAGGTCTCCCGGCAGATACGCAGTATTTT
medium-sized	TRBJ1-4	.	TRBV5-1	CASSLGGGMGKLFF	TGCGCCAGCAGCTTGGGGGGGGGAATGGGAAAACTGTTTTTT
.	TRBJ1-2	TRBD1	TRBV5-6	CASSWGQGYYGYTF	TGTGCCAGCAGCTGGGGACAGGGCTACTATGGCTACACCTTC
few	TRBJ2-7	TRBD1	TRBV27	CASSTQGARYEQYF	TGTGCCAGCAGTACACAGGGGGCTAGGTACGAGCAGTACTTC
.	TRBJ2-7	.	TRBV14	CASSQDRVPPYEQYF	TGTGCCAGCAGCCAAGATCGGGTACCACCCTACGAGCAGTACTTC
.	TRBJ2-7	.	TRBV30	CAWSVLRQGPYEQYF	TGTGCCTGGAGTGTACTAAGGCAGGGGCCCTACGAGCAGTACTTC
.	TRBJ2-1	TRBD2	TRBV19	CASSTSGGWQFF	TGTGCCAGTAGTACGTCGGGAGGGTGGCAGTTCTTC
.	TRBJ2-1	.	TRBV7-8	CASSPRSGTPLSYNEQFF	TGTGCCAGCAGCCCCAGGTCTGGGACACCCCTCTCCTACAATGAGCAGTTCTTC
.	TRBJ1-4	TRBD1	TRBV6-1	CASSDWTGTGRQLFF	TGTGCCAGCAGTGATTGGACAGGGACTGGGAGGCAACTGTTTTTT
.	TRBJ2-3	TRBD2	TRBV27	CASSLASGDTDTQYF	TGTGCCAGCAGTTTGGCTAGCGGAGACACAGATACGCAGTATTTT
.	TRBJ2-1	TRBD2	TRBV7-9	CASSSGGTALNEQFF	TGTGCCAGCAGCTCGGGAGGCACAGCCCTCAATGAGCAGTTCTTC
.	TRBJ2-3	.	TRBV6-1	CASSEGGSTDTQYF	TGTGCCAGCAGTGAAGGCGGGAGCACAGATACGCAGTATTTT
.	TRBJ1-5	TRBD1	TRBV15	CATSRDYQDRANQPQHF	TGTGCCACCAGCAGAGATTATCAGGACAGGGCCAATCAGCCCCAGCATTTT
.	TRBJ2-1	TRBD2	TRBV2	CASSPFASGRGVEQFF	TGTGCCAGCAGTCCCTTCGCTAGCGGGAGAGGAGTTGAGCAGTTCTTC
.	TRBJ1-1	.	TRBV6-1	CASSEVRGTEAFF	TGTGCCAGCAGTGAGGTCCGAGGGACTGAAGCTTTCTTT